The 10 T cell receptor beta chains below were found in one sample sequenced in a study of cytomegalovirus exposure and HLA in healthy donors. Amplification used 60 Vbeta primers and 13 Jbeta primers. This table comes from immunoSEQ multiplex PCR, and its TCRdb copy is limited to in-frame clones, with some not included. In the table there are tens of thousands of clones, roughly 80% of which are singletons. The sequencing sample was made of PBMCs. All receptors derive from a male donor in good health and CMV-seronegative.

This clone has just a few counts. The chain employs TRBV30 and TRBJ1-1; D gene unclear. V was cut by 7 bases and J by 7 bases, with 19 bases left in between. CDR1 is GTSNPN, CDR2 SVGIG, per germline (reference sequence). CDR3 size: 13 residues. The DNA for the CDR3 is TGTGCCTACTCGAGAGGGCCTGGAGGTGAAGCTTTCTTT. Protein sequence: CAYSRGPGGEAFF.

The rearrangement links TRBV7-9 to TRBJ2-7, with a tentative D call TRBD2 (6 bases). V was trimmed by 8 bases and J by 6 bases, leaving 14 bases between them. The CDR3 totals 12 residues. Germline lookup yields CDR1 SEHNR and CDR2 FQNEAQ (reference sequence). The CDR3 region has the DNA TGTGCCAGCCGATCGTCGGAGGGCGAGCAGTACTTC. Its translation: CASRSSEGEQYF.

The V gene is TRBV6-1, the J gene TRBJ2-5; TRBD1 aligns across 10 bases. Germline V gene lookup returns CDR1 MNHNS and CDR2 SASEGT. With 4 bases clipped from V and 5 bases from J, the junction kept 10 bases outside the gene matches. The length of the CDR3 is 16 residues. CDR3 sequence reads: CASSARDRGARETQYF. The CDR3 nucleotides are TGTGCCAGCAGTGCCCGGGACAGGGGTGCTCGTGAGACCCAGTACTTC.

The chain employs TRBV7-2 and TRBJ2-5; 7 bases match TRBD1. The CDR3 spans 16 residues. V was pared by 1 base and J by 3 bases, with 8 bases of the junction left unmatched. Germline CDR1 and CDR2: SGHTA and FQGNSA. CDR3 coding DNA: TGTGCCAGCAGCTTAGTGGACAGGAAAGAGGAAGAGACCCAGTACTTC. It codes for CASSLVDRKEEETQYF.

The CDR3 nucleotides read TGTGCCAGCAGTGGACTACAGAATGAGCAGTTCTTC. Translation gives CASSGLQNEQFF. The V gene is TRBV2, the J gene TRBJ2-1; perhaps TRBD2 as D (5 bases). The CDR3 extends over 12 amino acids. V was clipped by 4 bases and J by 7 bases, with 8 bases between them. Germline CDR1 is SNHLY and CDR2 is FYNNEI.

The rearrangement links TRBV5-1 to TRBJ2-5, with D perhaps TRBD1 (6 bases). V was trimmed by 0 bases and J by 5 bases, leaving 14 bases between them. There are 15 residues in the CDR3. The V gene's germline CDR1 is SGHRS and CDR2 YFSETQ. The CDR3 coding sequence is TGCGCCAGCAGCTTGGAGGGGGTGTTGAGGGAGACCCAGTACTTC. Translation: CASSLEGVLRETQYF.

The chain combines TRBV5-1 with TRBJ2-1, with 9 positions matching TRBD2. Trimming took 5 bases from V and 4 from J; bases not matched to a gene: 16. Per the germline V gene, CDR1 is SGHRS and CDR2 is YFSETQ. CDR3 length: 18 residues. CDR3 sequence reads: CASSLNPLTSGHYNEQFF. CDR3 sequence (DNA): TGCGCCAGCAGTTTAAACCCCCTGACTAGCGGTCATTACAATGAGCAGTTCTTC.

The chain couples TRBV6-1 to TRBJ1-2; D is perhaps TRBD1 (5 bases). The CDR3 extends over 13 amino acids. Trimming stripped 2 bases from V and 7 bases from J, with 11 bases between. Germline V gives CDR1 MNHNS, CDR2 SASEGT. The CDR3, as DNA: TGTGCCAGCAGTGAACGGCAGGGTCGTGGCTACACCTTC. Translating it yields CASSERQGRGYTF.

The chain recombines TRBV30 with TRBJ2-5, with 9 bases fitting TRBD1. The CDR3 is 15 residues long. The V gene's germline CDR1 is GTSNPN and CDR2 SVGIG (reference sequence). V lost 3 bases and J lost 6; bases outside the gene matches: 11. CDR3 nucleotides: TGTGCCTGGAGGTCGACAGGGGGTAGGCGAAAGACCCAGTACTTC. As protein: CAWRSTGGRRKTQYF. The whole variable domain, filled in from reference TRBV30 and TRBJ2-5, reads SQTIHQWPATLVQPVGSPLSLECTVEGTSNPNLYWYRQAAGRGLQLLFYSVGIGQISSEVPQNLSASRPQDRQFILSSKKLLLSDSGFYLCAWRSTGGRRKTQYFGPGTRLLVL.

V usage is TRBV28 and J usage is TRBJ2-5, with no clear D. V lost 5 bases and J lost 4, with 5 bases in between. This CDR3 region has 11 residues. Germline CDR1 is MDHEN and CDR2 is SYDVKM. The CDR3: CASSRRETQYF. CDR3 bases: TGTGCCAGCAGTCGTCGAGAGACCCAGTACTTC.